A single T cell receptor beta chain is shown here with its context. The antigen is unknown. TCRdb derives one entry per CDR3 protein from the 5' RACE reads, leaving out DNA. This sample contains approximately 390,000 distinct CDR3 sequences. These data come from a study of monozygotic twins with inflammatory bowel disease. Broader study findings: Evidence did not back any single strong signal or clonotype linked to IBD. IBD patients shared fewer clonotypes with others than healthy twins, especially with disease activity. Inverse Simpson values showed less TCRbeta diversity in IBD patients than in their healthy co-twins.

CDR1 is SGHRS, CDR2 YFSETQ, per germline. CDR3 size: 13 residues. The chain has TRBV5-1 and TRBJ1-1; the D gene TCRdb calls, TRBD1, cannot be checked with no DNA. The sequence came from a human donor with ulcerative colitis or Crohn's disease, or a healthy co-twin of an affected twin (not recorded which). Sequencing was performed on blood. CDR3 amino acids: CASSPGGEGRTFF.